These 12 T cell receptor beta chains were sequenced from one sample in a study of T cell responses to AZD1222 COVID-19 vaccine. Assay: immunoSEQ multiplex PCR; the TCRdb copy retains only in-frame clones and omits some. This repertoire shows approximately 84,000 clones, 83% found once; its top ten account for 1.3%. This specimen was peripheral blood, taken 28 days after the second AZD1222 dose. The receptors were gathered from an adult who received the AZD1222 COVID-19 vaccine.

The J gene is TRBJ2-1, the V gene TRBV6-6; D remains unclear. The length of the CDR3 is 13 residues. Germline lookup yields CDR1 MNHNY and CDR2 SVGAGI (reference sequence). The ends were cut back, 6 bases at V and 8 bases at J, with 14 bases in the middle. The CDR3 DNA reads as TGTGCCAGCAGACGGAAGGTGTGGGATGAGCAGTTCTTC. Its protein is CASRRKVWDEQFF.

V is TRBV7-3 and J is TRBJ2-7; 8 nucleotides agree with TRBD1. The V gene's germline CDR1 is SGHTA and CDR2 FQGTGA. The CDR3 loop spans 18 amino acids. V shed 2 bases, J shed 0 bases, and the junction held 12 bases outside the gene matches. The DNA for the CDR3 is TGTGCCAGCAGCTTAGGGCTCCGACCGGGACAGGTCTCCTACGAGCAGTACTTC. This sequence encodes CASSLGLRPGQVSYEQYF.

The chain employs TRBV30 and TRBJ1-1, with D tentatively TRBD1 (5 bases). V lost 3 bases and J lost 0, with 20 bases in between. This CDR3 has 17 residues. Germline V CDR1 and CDR2: GTSNPN, SVGIG (reference sequence). The CDR3 DNA sequence: TGTGCCTGGAGGCTGGGCGCACTGGGGCAGCTGAACACTGAAGCTTTCTTT. This encodes CAWRLGALGQLNTEAFF.

The V and J genes are TRBV3-1 (or the pseudogene TRBV3-2) and TRBJ2-3; 14 bases agree with TRBD2. The germline V gene encodes CDR1 LGHDT and CDR2 YNNKEL (reference sequence). The CDR3 sequence is 17 residues long. J lost 5 bases, V lost 6 bases, and 10 bases had no gene match. Here the CDR3 DNA reads TGTGCCAGCAGTCCTAGACTAGCGGGAGGGCCGGGAGATACGCAGTATTTT. Encoded protein: CASSPRLAGGPGDTQYF.

The V call is TRBV20-1, the J call TRBJ1-2, with 8 bases lining up with TRBD1. CDR3 length equals 14 residues. The J segment lost 8 bases and the V segment lost 3 bases, leaving 11 bases of the junction unmatched. In germline, CDR1 is DFQATT, CDR2 SNEGSKA (reference sequence). CDR3 DNA sequence: TGCAGTGCTAGTAAGGTACAGGGGGGCAACGGCTACACCTTC. Translating it yields CSASKVQGGNGYTF.

A single count supports this clone. The V call is TRBV6-4, the J call TRBJ2-7, with D possibly TRBD2 on 6 matching bases. The CDR3 is 13 amino acids. The V and J ends lost 7 bases and 3 bases respectively, with 13 bases between them. Germline V gene data show CDR1 as MRHNA and CDR2 as SNTAGT. CDR3 in DNA: TGTGCCAGCATACGGGAGTATCTCTACGAGCAGTACTTC. The encoded protein is CASIREYLYEQYF.

V usage is TRBV6-5 and J usage is TRBJ1-3, with D unresolved. V lost 7 bases, J lost 4 bases, and 14 bases lay in between. Germline V gene data show CDR1 as MNHEY and CDR2 as SVGAGI. The CDR3 has 14 amino acids. In nucleotides, the CDR3 is TGTGCCAGCAAGCCGACACGCTCAGGAAACACCATATATTTT. Its translation: CASKPTRSGNTIYF.

The chain is built from TRBV11-2 and TRBJ1-2; 7 positions agree with TRBD1. Germline V gene data show CDR1 as SGHAT and CDR2 as FQNNGV. The V gene end was trimmed by 4 bases and the J gene end by 0 bases; junction bases not matched to a gene: 2. This CDR3 region has 14 residues. CDR3 coding DNA: TGTGCCAGCAGCTACGGGACAGCTAACTATGGCTACACCTTC. Amino acids: CASSYGTANYGYTF.

The rearrangement joins TRBV4-1 to TRBJ2-7, with 10 bases aligning to TRBD2. CDR1 and CDR2 (germline): MGHRA, YSYEKL. The CDR3 is 17 residues long. V trimming: 3 bases; J trimming: 1 base; junction bases outside the gene matches: 9. CDR3 loop: CASSHETGTSASYEQYF. CDR3 DNA sequence: TGCGCCAGCAGCCATGAAACCGGGACTAGCGCTTCCTACGAGCAGTACTTC.

V is TRBV6-5 and J is TRBJ2-7; 8 bases line up with TRBD1. This CDR3 comprises 15 residues. Germline CDR1 and CDR2: MNHEY and SVGAGI. Trimming cost V 6 bases and J 3 bases; bases outside gene matches: 10. CDR3 residues: CASSRRAGGGYEQYF. The DNA for the CDR3 is TGTGCCAGCAGCCGACGGGCAGGGGGCGGCTACGAGCAGTACTTC.

This clone has more than one count but fewer than ten. The V and J genes are TRBV5-8 and TRBJ2-1, with TRBD2 matching over 10 bases. Trimming removed 0 bases from V and 8 bases from J; junction bases left unmatched: 14. CDR3 length: 18 residues. Germline V CDR1 and CDR2: SGHTS, YDEGEE. The DNA for the CDR3 is TGTGCCAGCAGCTTGGGGCTAGCGGGAGTTGTGATTAATTATGAGCAGTTCTTC. Amino acid sequence: CASSLGLAGVVINYEQFF.

This clone was recorded a few times. V and J are TRBV27 and TRBJ2-1; TRBD1 agrees at 8 bases. V shed 7 bases, J shed 3 bases, and the junction held 11 bases outside the gene matches. The germline V gene has CDR1 MNHEY and CDR2 SMNVEV (reference sequence). The CDR3 totals 16 residues. CDR3 sequence (DNA): TGTGCCAGCATAGGGATTCGGGACAGGTTCTACAATGAGCAGTTCTTC. Protein: CASIGIRDRFYNEQFF.